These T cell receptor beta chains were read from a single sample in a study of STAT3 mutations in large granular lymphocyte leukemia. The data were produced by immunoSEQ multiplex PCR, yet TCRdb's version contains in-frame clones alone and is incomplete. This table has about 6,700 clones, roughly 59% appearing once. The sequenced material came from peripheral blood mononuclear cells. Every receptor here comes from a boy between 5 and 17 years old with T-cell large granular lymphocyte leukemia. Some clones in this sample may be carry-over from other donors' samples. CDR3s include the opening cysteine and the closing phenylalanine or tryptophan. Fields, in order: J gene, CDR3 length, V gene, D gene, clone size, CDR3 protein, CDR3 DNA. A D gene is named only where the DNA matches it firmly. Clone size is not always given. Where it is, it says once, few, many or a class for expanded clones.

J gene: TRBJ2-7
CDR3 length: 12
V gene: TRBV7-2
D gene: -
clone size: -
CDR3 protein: CASSLVGGAQYF
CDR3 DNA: TGTGCCAGCAGCTTGGTTGGGGGGGCCCAGTACTTC

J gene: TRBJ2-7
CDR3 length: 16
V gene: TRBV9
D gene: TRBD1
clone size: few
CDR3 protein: CASSVEGGQGVYEQYF
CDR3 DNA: TGTGCCAGCAGCGTAGAGGGGGGACAGGGGGTCTACGAGCAGTACTTC

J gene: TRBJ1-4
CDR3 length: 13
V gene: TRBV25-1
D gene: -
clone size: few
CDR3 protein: CASNQGIGEKLFF
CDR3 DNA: TGTGCCAGCAATCAGGGGATCGGTGAAAAACTGTTTTTT

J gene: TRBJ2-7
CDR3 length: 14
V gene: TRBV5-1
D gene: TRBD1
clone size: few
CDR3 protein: CASSRGTGYDEQYF
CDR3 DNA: TGCGCCAGCAGCCGAGGGACAGGGTACGACGAGCAGTACTTC

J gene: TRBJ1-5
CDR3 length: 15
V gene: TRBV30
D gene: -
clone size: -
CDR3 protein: CAWSRFGAQNQPQHF
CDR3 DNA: TGTGCCTGGAGCCGCTTTGGGGCACAGAATCAGCCCCAGCATTTT

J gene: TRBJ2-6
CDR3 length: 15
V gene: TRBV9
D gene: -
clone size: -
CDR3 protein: CASSVLGSGANVLTF
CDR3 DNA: TGTGCCAGCAGCGTATTAGGTTCTGGGGCCAACGTCCTGACTTTC

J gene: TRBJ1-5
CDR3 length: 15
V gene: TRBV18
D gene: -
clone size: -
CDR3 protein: CASSPGSSGNQPQHF
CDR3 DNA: TGTGCCAGCTCACCTGGCAGTTCAGGCAATCAGCCCCAGCATTTT

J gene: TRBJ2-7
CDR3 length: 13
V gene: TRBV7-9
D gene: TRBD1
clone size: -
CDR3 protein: CASSLDRNYEQYF
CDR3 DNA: TGTGCCAGCAGCTTGGACAGGAATTACGAGCAGTACTTC

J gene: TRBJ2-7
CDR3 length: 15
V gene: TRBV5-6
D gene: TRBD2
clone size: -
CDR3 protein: CASSLPGLDLYEQYF
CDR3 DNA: TGTGCCAGCAGCTTGCCGGGACTAGATCTCTACGAGCAGTACTTC

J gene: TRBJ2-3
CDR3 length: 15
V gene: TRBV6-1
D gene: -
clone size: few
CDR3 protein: CASSITGSRTDTQYF
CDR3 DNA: TGTGCCAGCAGTATAACAGGGTCACGAACAGATACGCAGTATTTT

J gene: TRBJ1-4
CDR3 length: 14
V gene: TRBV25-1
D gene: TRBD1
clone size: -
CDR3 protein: CASSETTGIGKLFF
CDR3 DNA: TGTGCCAGCAGTGAGACGACAGGGATCGGTAAACTGTTTTTT

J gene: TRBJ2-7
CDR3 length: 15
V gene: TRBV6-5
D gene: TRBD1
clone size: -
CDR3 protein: CASSAQGVTVGEQYF
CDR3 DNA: TGTGCCAGCAGTGCCCAGGGGGTAACAGTCGGCGAGCAGTACTTC

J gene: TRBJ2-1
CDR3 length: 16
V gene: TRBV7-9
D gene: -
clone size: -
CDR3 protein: CASSWGRHSSYNEQFF
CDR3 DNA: TGTGCCAGCAGCTGGGGACGCCACAGCTCCTACAATGAGCAGTTCTTC

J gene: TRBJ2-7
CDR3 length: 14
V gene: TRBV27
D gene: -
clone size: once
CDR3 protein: CASSTHRSSYEQYF
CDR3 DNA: TGTGCCAGCAGTACCCACAGGAGCTCCTACGAGCAGTACTTC

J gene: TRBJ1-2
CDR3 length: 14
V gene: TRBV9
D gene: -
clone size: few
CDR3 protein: CASSVVDGGYGYTF
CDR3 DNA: TGTGCCAGCAGCGTAGTGGACGGAGGCTATGGCTACACCTTC

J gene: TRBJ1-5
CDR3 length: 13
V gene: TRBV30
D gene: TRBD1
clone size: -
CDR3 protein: CAWGTDSNQPQHF
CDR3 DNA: TGTGCCTGGGGGACAGATAGCAATCAGCCCCAGCATTTT

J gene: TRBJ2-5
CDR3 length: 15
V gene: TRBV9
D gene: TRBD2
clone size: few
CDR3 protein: CASSASGGTQETQYF
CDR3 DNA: TGTGCCAGCAGCGCTAGCGGGGGGACCCAAGAGACCCAGTACTTC

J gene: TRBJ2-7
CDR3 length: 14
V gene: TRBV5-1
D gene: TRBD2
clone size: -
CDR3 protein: CASSLVSGGGEQYF
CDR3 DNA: TGCGCCAGCAGCTTGGTTAGCGGGGGAGGAGAGCAGTACTTC

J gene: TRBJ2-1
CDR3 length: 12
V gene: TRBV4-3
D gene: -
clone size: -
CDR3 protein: CASSQRGDEQFF
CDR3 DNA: TGCGCCAGCAGCCAAAGAGGCGATGAGCAGTTCTTC

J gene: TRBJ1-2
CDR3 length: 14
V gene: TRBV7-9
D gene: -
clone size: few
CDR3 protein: CASSLEGLPRGYTF
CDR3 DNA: TGTGCCAGCAGCTTAGAGGGCCTGCCTCGGGGCTACACCTTC